A selection of T cell receptor beta chains follows, all from one sample in a study of T cells after yellow fever vaccination. Each CDR3 protein is one row after TCRdb ran MiXCR on the 5' RACE reads. The sample lists around 320,000 distinct CDR3 sequences; around a tenth were seen once. This specimen consisted of CD4+ T cells sorted from PBMCs, obtained 45 days after the yellow fever booster vaccination. The receptor source for this set is a man younger than 30 who received the YFV17D yellow fever vaccine. The CDR3 runs from the conserved cysteine through the conserved F or W. D genes are given only for firm matches.

NA,TRBJ1-2,TRBV19,CASSIVPFSGYTF
NA,TRBJ1-3,TRBV21-1,CASSKGTGGSGNTIYF
NA,TRBJ2-3,TRBV24-1,CATSESGIHTDTQYF
NA,TRBJ2-2,TRBV4-3,CASSGSGGQISGELFF
TRBD2,TRBJ2-3,TRBV20-1,CSSSTSGNTDTQYF
NA,TRBJ1-2,TRBV4-1,CASSPAGGGGNYGYTF
TRBD2,TRBJ2-3,TRBV3-1,CASRSTGGRADTQYF
TRBD1,TRBJ1-1,TRBV4-1,CASSHAMLGTGDTEAFF
NA,TRBJ1-6,TRBV6-1,CASSGLGDENSPLHF
NA,TRBJ1-2,TRBV4-1,CASSQVTTGWGYTF
TRBD1,TRBJ2-1,TRBV6-6,CASSFRQGFDNEQFF
NA,TRBJ2-7,TRBV4-3,CASSQDLGTYEQYF
NA,TRBJ1-2,TRBV7-2,CASTAPQGVYGYTF
NA,TRBJ1-4,TRBV7-9,CASSTARGFFNEKLFF
NA,TRBJ2-5,TRBV25-1,CAGRGANQETQYF
NA,TRBJ2-7,TRBV4-3,CASSQETETNYEQYF
NA,TRBJ2-1,TRBV4-3,CASSQDIRVNEQFF
NA,TRBJ1-3,TRBV9,CASSLSRGGIGDTIYF
NA,TRBJ1-1,TRBV6-5,CASSPAGQRAFF
TRBD1,TRBJ1-6,TRBV12-3/TRBV12-4,CASSFRAQGNSPLHF
TRBD1,TRBJ2-1,TRBV7-2,CASRLAGGYNEQFF
NA,TRBJ1-2,TRBV25-1,CASRPGTSYGYTF
NA,TRBJ2-7,TRBV12-3/TRBV12-4,CASSSRTRTAYF
NA,TRBJ1-1,TRBV10-3,CAIMEGRGVTEAFF
NA,TRBJ2-3,TRBV24-1,CATRETTTDTQYF
NA,TRBJ2-1,TRBV2,CASSLLSGGHEQFF
TRBD1,TRBJ1-2,TRBV4-3,CASSHGTGALYGYTF
NA,TRBJ2-7,TRBV5-1,CASSSRDFPSYEQYF
NA,TRBJ1-1,TRBV6-5,CASSYSLGLMTEAFF
NA,TRBJ2-2,TRBV7-7,CASSGGLHGELFF
TRBD2,TRBJ2-5,TRBV7-3,CASSLRLAGGVQETQYF
TRBD2,TRBJ2-7,TRBV20-1,CSAPARVAGSSYEQYF
NA,TRBJ2-2,TRBV11-2,CASSLDDNPGELFF
NA,TRBJ2-2,TRBV12-3/TRBV12-4,CASRKADTGELFF
NA,TRBJ2-7,TRBV12-3/TRBV12-4,CASSFSTGYTYF
TRBD1,TRBJ2-5,TRBV4-1,CASSQIPTGGRETQYF
TRBD1,TRBJ2-7,TRBV7-9,CASSSGQGTAYYEQYF
NA,TRBJ1-3,TRBV10-3,CAISASGHRGNTIYF
NA,TRBJ1-1,TRBV20-1,CSVPGGQEEAFF
NA,TRBJ2-3,TRBV6-1,CASSESRSGDTQYF
NA,TRBJ2-7,TRBV25-1,CASSEFSYEQYF
NA,TRBJ1-2,TRBV27,CASSLAGFNYGYTF
NA,TRBJ2-5,TRBV5-1,CASSLASVGRGEETQYF
NA,TRBJ1-5,TRBV3-1,CASSQDYVQPQHF
NA,TRBJ1-1,TRBV4-3,CASSRSWGREAFF
TRBD1,TRBJ2-3,TRBV20-1,CSAGDPRGRGTDTQYF
TRBD2,TRBJ2-3,TRBV4-2,CASSHLLAGGHPDTQYF
NA,TRBJ1-3,TRBV28,CASTVQASGNTIYF
NA,TRBJ1-3,TRBV7-2,CASSLVVNTIYF